Below, one TCR beta chain is given with its context. The same CDR3 also results from other DNA sequences found in this sample. Germline assignment: CDR1 SGHRS and CDR2 YFSETQ. Trimming removed 1 base from V and 1 base from J; junction bases left unmatched: 0. There are 15 residues in the CDR3. The sample is drawn from a study of shared clonotypes between healthy human individuals. Repertoires were generated with immunoSEQ multiplex PCR, while TCRdb's copy carries only in-frame clones and drops some. This table holds about 1 million clones, about three quarters found once. Material for sequencing was memory CD4+ T cells sorted from blood. Subset in this sample: CD45RA-negative fraction. The TCR sequence derives from a man aged 18 to 30 in good health. The chain carries TRBV5-1 and TRBJ2-2; 8 bases match TRBD2. CDR3 residues: CASSLREGNTGELFF. CDR3 DNA: TGCGCCAGCAGCTTGCGGGAGGGGAACACCGGGGAGCTGTTTTTT.